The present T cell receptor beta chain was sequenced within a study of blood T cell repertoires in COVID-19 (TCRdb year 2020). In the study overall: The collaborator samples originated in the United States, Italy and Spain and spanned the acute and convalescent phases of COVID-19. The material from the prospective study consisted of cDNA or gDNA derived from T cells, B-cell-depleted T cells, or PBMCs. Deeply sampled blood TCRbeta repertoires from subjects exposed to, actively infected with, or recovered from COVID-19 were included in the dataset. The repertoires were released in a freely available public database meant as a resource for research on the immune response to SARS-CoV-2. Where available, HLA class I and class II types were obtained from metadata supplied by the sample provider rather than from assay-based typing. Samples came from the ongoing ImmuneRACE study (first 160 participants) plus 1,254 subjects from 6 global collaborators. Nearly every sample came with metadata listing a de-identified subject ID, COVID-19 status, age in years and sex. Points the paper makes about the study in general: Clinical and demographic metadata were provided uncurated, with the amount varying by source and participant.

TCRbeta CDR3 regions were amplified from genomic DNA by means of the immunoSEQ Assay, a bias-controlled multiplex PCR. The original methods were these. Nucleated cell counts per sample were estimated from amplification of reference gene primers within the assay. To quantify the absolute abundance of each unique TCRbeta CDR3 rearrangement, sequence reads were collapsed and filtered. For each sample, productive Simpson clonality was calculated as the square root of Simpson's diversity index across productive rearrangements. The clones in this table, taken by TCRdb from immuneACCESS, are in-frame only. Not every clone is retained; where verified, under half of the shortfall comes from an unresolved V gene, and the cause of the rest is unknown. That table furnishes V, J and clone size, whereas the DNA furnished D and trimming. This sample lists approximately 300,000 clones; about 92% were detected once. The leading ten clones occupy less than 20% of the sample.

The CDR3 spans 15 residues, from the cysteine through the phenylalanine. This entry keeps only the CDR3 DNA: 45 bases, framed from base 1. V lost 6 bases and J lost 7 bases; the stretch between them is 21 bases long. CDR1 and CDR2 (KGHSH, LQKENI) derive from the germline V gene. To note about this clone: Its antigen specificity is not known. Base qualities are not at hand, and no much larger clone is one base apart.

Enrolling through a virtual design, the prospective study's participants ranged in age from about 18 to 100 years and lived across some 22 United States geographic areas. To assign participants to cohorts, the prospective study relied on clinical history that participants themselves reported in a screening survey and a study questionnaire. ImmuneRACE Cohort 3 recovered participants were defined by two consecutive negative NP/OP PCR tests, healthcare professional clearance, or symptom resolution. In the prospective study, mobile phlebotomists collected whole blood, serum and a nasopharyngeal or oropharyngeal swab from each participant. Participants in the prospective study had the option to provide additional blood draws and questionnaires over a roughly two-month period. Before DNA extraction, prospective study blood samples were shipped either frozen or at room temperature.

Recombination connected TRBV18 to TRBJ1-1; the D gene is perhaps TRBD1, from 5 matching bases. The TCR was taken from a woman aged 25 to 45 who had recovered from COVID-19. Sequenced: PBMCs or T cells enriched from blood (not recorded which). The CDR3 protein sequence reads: CASSPGGGSVGEAFF. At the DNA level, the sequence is TGTGCCAGCTCCCCCGGGGGGGGTTCGGTGGGTGAAGCTTTCTTT.